This passage covers 21 T cell receptor beta chains from one sample sequenced in a study of T cell responses to AZD1222 COVID-19 vaccine (dated by TCRdb to the early 2020s). This specimen's time point label, per the study, means: about 28 days (+/-7) after the second vaccine dose. Libraries were prepared through the immunoSEQ multiplex PCR assay. The clones in this table, taken by TCRdb from immuneACCESS, are in-frame only. Not every clone is retained; where verified, under half of the shortfall comes from an unresolved V gene, and the cause of the rest is unknown. This sample comprises tens of thousands of clones, approximately 80% of them detected only once. The leading ten clones occupy around 5% of the sample. The specimen comprised peripheral blood, sampled 28 days after the second AZD1222 dose. The receptors shown here come from an adult who received the AZD1222 COVID-19 vaccine.

The chain employs TRBV28 and TRBJ1-6; 7 bases align to TRBD1. This CDR3 has 17 residues. The germline gives CDR1 MDHEN, CDR2 SYDVKM. J lost 0 bases, V lost 3 bases, and 5 bases had no gene match. The DNA of the CDR3 is TGTGCCAGCAGTTTTGGAGGGGACAGCTCCTATAATTCACCCCTCCACTTT. It is translated as CASSFGGDSSYNSPLHF. The variable domain in full, with the rest retrieved from reference TRBV28 and TRBJ1-6, is DVKVTQSSRYLVKRTGEKVFLECVQDMDHENMFWYRQDPGLGLRLIYFSYDVKMKEKGDIPEGYSVSREKKERFSLILESASTNQTSMYLCASSFGGDSSYNSPLHFGNGTRLTVT.

This clone turned up a few times. The V and J genes are TRBV18 and TRBJ1-5; no reliable D call. The CDR3 is made up of 13 amino acids. Germline V gives CDR1 KGHSH, CDR2 LQKENI. Trimming removed 2 bases from V and 8 bases from J, with 10 bases in between. The CDR3 DNA is TGTGCCAGCTCACCAGCGGGAATTAAGCCCCAGCATTTT. Residues: CASSPAGIKPQHF.

V and J are TRBV28 and TRBJ1-6; 9 bases match TRBD1. Losses at the gene ends were 5 bases for V and 3 bases for J; bases not matched to a gene: 5. This CDR3 is 16 amino acids long. Germline V gives CDR1 MDHEN, CDR2 SYDVKM. CDR3: CASSRGTGNYNSPLHF. The CDR3 bases are TGTGCCAGCAGTCGAGGGACAGGGAACTATAATTCACCCCTCCACTTT.

The rearrangement uses TRBV2 and TRBJ1-1; TRBD1 matches at 9 bases. The CDR3 extends over 16 amino acids. The V gene end was trimmed by 7 bases and the J gene end by 5 bases; junction bases not matched to a gene: 14. The germline gives CDR1 SNHLY, CDR2 FYNNEI. The CDR3 sequence is CASNRPGTGLGTEAFF. As DNA, the CDR3 is TGTGCCAGCAACCGTCCCGGGACAGGGCTGGGGACTGAAGCTTTCTTT.

The chain's CDR3 is CASSYSRGLKNIQYF. The CDR3 bases are TGTGCCAGCAGTTACTCGAGAGGCCTCAAAAACATTCAGTACTTC. This chain joins TRBV6-5 and TRBJ2-4; D call uncertain. CDR3 length: 15 residues. Germline V gene sequence: CDR1 MNHEY, CDR2 SVGAGI. With 0 bases removed from V and 3 bases from J, the gap between germline ends came to 9 bases.

The chain recombines TRBV5-1 with TRBJ2-7; weak D call: TRBD1 (5 bases). V dropped 0 bases and J dropped 5 bases, with 15 bases sitting between them. The CDR3 has 15 residues. Germline-derived CDR1 and CDR2 are SGHRS and YFSETQ. The CDR3 sequence: CASSLAPGFDHEQYV. The CDR3 DNA is TGCGCCAGCAGCTTGGCCCCAGGGTTTGACCACGAGCAGTACGTC.

The chain uses TRBV29-1 and TRBJ2-2; perhaps TRBD2 as D (5 bases). The V and J ends lost 5 bases and 4 bases respectively, with 11 bases between them. The CDR3 covers 13 residues. Germline lookup yields CDR1 SQVTM and CDR2 ANQGSEA. CDR3 loop: CSVRAAGTGELFF. CDR3 nucleotides: TGCAGCGTTCGGGCGGCGGGCACCGGGGAGCTGTTTTTT.

The rearrangement uses TRBV5-1 and TRBJ2-3, with D perhaps matching TRBD2 (5 bases). The CDR3 contains 13 residues. CDR1 SGHRS and CDR2 YFSETQ come from the germline V gene. Trimming shortened V by 4 bases and J by 2 bases, and 8 bases separated the two germline ends. Written as DNA, the CDR3 is TGCGCCAGCAGCCTCGGGGACACAGATACGCAGTATTTT. Protein: CASSLGDTDTQYF.

This clone has just a few counts. This sequence joins TRBV6-5 and TRBJ2-1; 7 bases agree with TRBD2. Germline CDR1 is MNHEY and CDR2 is SVGAGI. This CDR3 region has 13 residues. V shed 9 bases, J shed 4 bases, and the junction held 6 bases outside the gene matches. CDR3 in DNA: TGTGCCAGTCAGAGCGGGACTTACAATGAGCAGTTCTTC. Its protein product is CASQSGTYNEQFF.

V gene TRBV19 combines with J gene TRBJ1-3; D is unresolved. The ends were cut back, 5 bases at V and 3 bases at J, with 14 bases in the middle. Germline V gives CDR1 LNHDA, CDR2 SQIVND (reference sequence). The CDR3 covers 15 residues. In DNA form, the CDR3 reads TGTGCCAGTAGTCGAAAGGGATCGAGTGGAAACACCATATATTTT. This encodes CASSRKGSSGNTIYF. Full variable domain (missing parts from reference TRBV19 and TRBJ1-3): DGGITQSPKYLFRKEGQNVTLSCEQNLNHDAMYWYRQDPGQGLRLIYYSQIVNDFQKGDIAEGYSVSREKKESFPLTVTSAQKNPTAFYLCASSRKGSSGNTIYFGEGSWLTVV.

The CDR3 DNA reads TGTGCCAGCAGTGGGACGGGACCGCAGTATTTT. Translated: CASSGTGPQYF. The rearrangement uses TRBV2 and TRBJ2-3; D tentatively fits TRBD1 or TRBD2 (5 bases each). Trimming stripped 4 bases from V and 10 bases from J, with 9 bases between. This CDR3 is 11 amino acids long. CDR1 is SNHLY, CDR2 FYNNEI, per germline.

CDR3 in DNA: TGCGCCAGCAGCCAAGATTGGACAGGGGCGCTTGGTACGCAGTATTTT. Amino acids: CASSQDWTGALGTQYF. This chain uses TRBV4-1 with TRBJ2-3, with 9 bases matching TRBD1. The CDR3 consists of 16 residues. CDR1 MGHRA and CDR2 YSYEKL come from the germline V gene. The trim removed 0 bases at V and 8 bases at J, leaving 9 bases unmatched.

The rearrangement links TRBV10-2 to TRBJ2-5; 8 bases match TRBD1. This CDR3 has 14 amino acids. With 6 bases clipped from V and 4 bases from J, the junction kept 7 bases outside the gene matches. Germline V gene lookup returns CDR1 WSHSY and CDR2 SAAADI. Here the CDR3 reads CASSRTGGRETQYF. The CDR3 region has the DNA TGCGCCAGCAGCCGAACAGGGGGAAGAGAGACCCAGTACTTC.

The chain links TRBV4-1 to TRBJ1-6; D remains ambiguous. Germline CDR1 is MGHRA and CDR2 is YSYEKL. The CDR3 extends over 15 amino acids. V was pared by 4 bases and J by 4 bases, with 11 bases between. CDR3 coding DNA: TGCGCCAGCAGCCCCCGGACGGATTATAATTCACCCCTCCACTTT. Its translation: CASSPRTDYNSPLHF.

The chain uses TRBV12-2 and TRBJ2-5. TRBV12-2 is a pseudogene segment. The CDR3 length is 13 residues. This CDR3 is CASRLEGWETQYF. CDR3 sequence (DNA): TGTGCAAGTCGCTTAGAAGGGTGGGAGACCCAGTACTTC.

This sequence joins TRBV7-2 and TRBJ1-2, with 7 bases fitting TRBD1. Germline CDR1 SGHTA, CDR2 FQGNSA. V shed 5 bases and J 1 base; nucleotides not matched to a gene: 4. CDR3 length equals 14 residues. CDR3 coding DNA: TGTGCCAGCAGCCGGGACAGAGTTAACTATGGCTACACCTTC. Its protein is CASSRDRVNYGYTF.

The V gene is TRBV7-2, the J gene TRBJ2-2, with unresolved D. Germline V gives CDR1 SGHTA, CDR2 FQGNSA. The CDR3 contains 13 residues. V lost 4 bases and J lost 7, with 10 bases in between. The CDR3 region has the DNA TGTGCCAGCAGCTATGTTCCTGTCGGGGAGCTGTTTTTT. This translates into CASSYVPVGELFF.

This sequence joins TRBV12-3 or TRBV12-4 and TRBJ1-2, with D perhaps matching TRBD1 (5 bases). The CDR3 runs to 13 residues. Trimming took off 3 bases at V and 2 bases at J, with 7 bases between the two ends. CDR3 in amino acids: CASSLNRNYGYTF. CDR3 nucleotides: TGTGCCAGCAGTTTGAACAGGAACTATGGCTACACCTTC.

The chain joins TRBV6-1 to TRBJ2-7; possible D gene TRBD2, 5 bases. This CDR3 spans 14 amino acids. The germline gives CDR1 MNHNS, CDR2 SASEGT. Trimming cost V 1 base and J 4 bases, with 11 bases left between them. The CDR3 nucleotides are TGTGCCAGCAGTGAAGGGTACGGGGAATACGAGCAGTACTTC. Translated, it gives CASSEGYGEYEQYF.

This clone was counted a few times. This chain connects TRBV19 to TRBJ1-1; TRBD1 matches at 7 bases. The CDR3 is 14 residues long. Germline assignment: CDR1 LNHDA and CDR2 SQIVND (reference sequence). V lost 11 bases, J lost 0 bases, and 9 bases stayed unmatched. The CDR3 region has the DNA TGTGCCTCCCAGGGGGACTACATGAACACTGAAGCTTTCTTT. Translated: CASQGDYMNTEAFF.

The genes are TRBV6-1 and TRBJ2-3, with D perhaps TRBD1 (6 bases). The V end was cut by 1 base, the J end by 0 bases, with 14 bases between. This CDR3 has 17 amino acids. Germline V gene lookup returns CDR1 MNHNS and CDR2 SASEGT. The CDR3 is CASSEDPTGYSTDTQYF. The CDR3 region has the DNA TGTGCCAGCAGTGAAGACCCCACAGGGTACAGCACAGATACGCAGTATTTT.